These T cell receptor beta chains were read from a single sample in a study of graft-versus-host responses after intestinal transplantation. TCRdb keeps only in-frame clones here, not all; method: immunoSEQ multiplex PCR. The table shows roughly 11,000 clones, with around four fifths occurring only once. This material consisted of ileum tissue, taken 23 days after intestinal transplant. All receptors derive from a human patient who received an intestinal transplant, so some T cells may come from the graft donor. Each CDR3 is given with its conserved first and last residue. A D gene is named only where the DNA matches it firmly. Size tells how often a clone was seen (once, few, many) or the class of an expanded clone, and some rows leave it out.

clone size	J gene	V gene	CDR3 length	D gene	CDR3 protein	CDR3 DNA
.	TRBJ1-5	TRBV28	17	TRBD1	CASLRDRGPLSNQPQHF	TGTGCCAGTCTCCGGGACAGGGGGCCCCTTAGCAATCAGCCCCAGCATTTT
.	TRBJ1-5	TRBV9	15	.	CASSVQGFSNQPQHF	TGTGCCAGCAGCGTACAGGGGTTTAGCAATCAGCCCCAGCATTTT
.	TRBJ1-1	TRBV5-4	14	.	CASSLWGFDTEAFF	TGTGCCAGCAGCTTGTGGGGATTCGACACTGAAGCTTTCTTT
.	TRBJ2-7	TRBV6-5	15	TRBD2	CASRLLAGGRYEQYF	TGTGCCAGCAGATTACTAGCGGGGGGACGCTACGAGCAGTACTTC
.	TRBJ1-4	TRBV15	16	.	CATSREGEGTNEKLFF	TGTGCCACCAGCAGAGAGGGAGAAGGGACTAATGAAAAACTGTTTTTT
.	TRBJ2-7	TRBV29-1	14	.	CSVAGTDSSYEQYF	TGCAGCGTGGCCGGGACCGATAGCTCCTACGAGCAGTACTTC
.	TRBJ2-2	TRBV29-1	13	.	CSVEETSAGELFF	TGCAGCGTTGAAGAAACGAGCGCCGGGGAGCTGTTTTTT
.	TRBJ2-7	TRBV7-6	14	.	CASSLVPSLYEQYF	TGTGCCAGCAGCTTAGTCCCTAGCCTCTACGAGCAGTACTTC
.	TRBJ1-5	TRBV19	16	TRBD1	CASSVLSGGVNQPQHF	TGTGCCAGTAGTGTTTTGTCAGGGGGGGTTAATCAGCCCCAGCATTTT
.	TRBJ2-5	TRBV29-1	10	.	CSVGEETQYF	TGCAGCGTTGGGGAAGAGACCCAGTACTTC
few	TRBJ2-1	TRBV9	12	.	CASSANPREQFF	TGTGCCAGCAGCGCCAACCCTAGAGAGCAGTTCTTC
.	TRBJ2-5	TRBV9	18	.	CASSVEPFGTSPVVAQYF	TGTGCCAGCAGCGTAGAGCCATTTGGGACTTCGCCCGTGGTGGCCCAGTACTTC
.	TRBJ2-3	TRBV9	16	.	CASTPGRWERTDTQYF	TGTGCCAGCACCCCCGGCAGATGGGAGAGAACAGATACGCAGTATTTT
.	TRBJ1-1	TRBV27	13	.	CASSRRVNTEAFF	TGTGCCAGCAGTCGGCGGGTCAACACTGAAGCTTTCTTT
once	TRBJ2-7	TRBV4-1	15	.	CASSQVRDTSYEQYF	TGCGCCAGCAGCCAAGTCCGGGACACCTCCTACGAGCAGTACTTC
.	TRBJ1-1	TRBV12-5	12	.	CASGLGGTEAFF	TGTGCTAGTGGTTTGGGGGGCACTGAAGCTTTCTTT
.	TRBJ2-5	TRBV6-6	14	TRBD1	CASQPTSRGLDQYF	TGTGCCAGCCAGCCCACCAGCAGGGGGCTTGACCAGTACTTC
few	TRBJ2-1	TRBV6-6	16	TRBD2	CASSYSWLAEWNEQFF	TGTGCCAGCAGTTACTCGTGGCTAGCGGAGTGGAATGAGCAGTTCTTC
.	TRBJ1-2	TRBV5-4	17	TRBD1	CASSLPGQGAGSYGYTF	TGTGCCAGCAGCTTACCGGGACAGGGGGCGGGTAGCTATGGCTACACCTTC
.	TRBJ2-2	TRBV27	14	.	CASSPGQNTGELFF	TGTGCCAGCAGTCCGGGACAGAACACCGGGGAGCTGTTTTTT
few	TRBJ1-2	TRBV7-2	13	.	CASSLGGNYGYTF	TGTGCCAGCAGCTTAGGGGGAAACTATGGCTACACCTTC
.	TRBJ2-7	TRBV4-3	14	TRBD2	CASSQGGGIGEQYF	TGCGCCAGCAGCCAAGGGGGAGGGATAGGCGAGCAGTACTTC
.	TRBJ1-5	TRBV5-5	13	.	CASSLGPRQPQHF	TGTGCCAGCAGCCTAGGGCCCCGGCAGCCCCAGCATTTT
.	TRBJ2-7	TRBV7-9	14	TRBD2	CASSSSGRAYEQYF	TGTGCCAGCAGTTCTAGCGGGAGGGCCTACGAGCAGTACTTC